The sequence of this T cell receptor beta chain was determined in a study of blood T cell repertoires in COVID-19. Study in general: T cells, B-cell-depleted T cells, or PBMCs provided the cDNA or gDNA that served as material.

Germline V CDR1 and CDR2: SGHDN, FVKESK. The CDR3 sequence is 16 residues long. The ends were cut back, 3 bases at V and 0 bases at J, with 9 bases in the middle. Clones were read by immunoSEQ multiplex PCR, and TCRdb kept only the in-frame ones, dropping some. The table lists about 210,000 clones, 84% of them singletons, with 6.5% to 9% in the top ten. V gene TRBV14 combines with J gene TRBJ2-6; D remains ambiguous. The sequencing sample was made of peripheral blood. This clonotype was obtained from a woman aged 45-60 years with active or convalescent COVID-19. DNA of the CDR3: TGTGCCAGCAGCCACAGGATGAGCTCTGGGGCCAACGTCCTGACTTTC. It yields the protein CASSHRMSSGANVLTF.